This T cell receptor (beta chain) was found in a study of breast tumors, draining lymph nodes, adjacent tissues. Germline CDR1 and CDR2: ENHRY and SYGVKD. Germline trimming cut 9 bases from V and 4 bases from J; bases unmatched to any gene: 3. The CDR3 sequence is 13 residues long. In this sample, this clonotype turned up many times. Its antigen remains unidentified. Study results and caveats: Most tumor T cells seemingly derive from lymph node, then expand in tumor.

The lymph nodes were axillary draining lymph nodes from breast cancer patients. Each CDR3 protein is one row after TCRdb ran MiXCR on the multiplex PCR reads. The table has under 350,000 distinct CDR3 sequences, over 30% seen once. The chain carries TRBV10-3 and TRBJ2-1; 10 positions match TRBD2. The sample consisted of axillary lymph node tissue. This receptor was identified in a female donor with breast cancer. Some clones in this sample may be carry-over from other donors' samples. The CDR3 nucleotides read TGTGCCATACTAGCGGGAAGATACAATGAGCAGTTCTTC. Amino acid sequence: CAILAGRYNEQFF.